The sequence of this T cell receptor beta chain was determined in a study of blood T cell repertoires in COVID-19. Across the whole study: Researchers got acute and convalescent COVID-19 samples from the United States, Italy and Spain. PBMCs, B-cell-depleted T cells, or T cells provided the cDNA or gDNA that made up the material.

Patients in Seattle were enrolled during active infection, then followed longitudinally. As processed by the authors: From reference gene primer amplification, estimates of nucleated cell counts were derived. The table came from immunoSEQ multiplex PCR; TCRdb's copy has only in-frame clones and leaves some out. The V and J calls and the clone size are those of that table, but D and trimming were determined from the DNA. The table lists hundreds of thousands of clones, around 90% of them singletons, with around 3% in the top ten. This CDR3 region has 17 residues. From germline, CDR1 is LGHNA and CDR2 YNFKEQ. V gave up 1 base and J gave up 8 bases; unmatched junction bases: 13.

Sequencing input: peripheral blood. The sequence was obtained from a woman under 40 with COVID-19, enrolled during active disease. The rearrangement links TRBV4-2 to TRBJ1-1; 10 nucleotides line up with TRBD1. CDR3: CASSQGSPTGGYPEAFF. The CDR3 DNA reads TGTGCCAGCAGCCAAGGATCGCCGACAGGGGGCTATCCGGAAGCTTTCTTT.